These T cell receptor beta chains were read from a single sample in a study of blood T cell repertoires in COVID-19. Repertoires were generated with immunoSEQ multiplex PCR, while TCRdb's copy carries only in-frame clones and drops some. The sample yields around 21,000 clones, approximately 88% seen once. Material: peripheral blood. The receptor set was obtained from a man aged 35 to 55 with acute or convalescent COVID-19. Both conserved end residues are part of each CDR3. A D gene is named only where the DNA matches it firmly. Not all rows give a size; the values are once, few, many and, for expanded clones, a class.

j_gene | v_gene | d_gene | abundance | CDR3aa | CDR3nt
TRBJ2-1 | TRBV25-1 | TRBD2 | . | CASSPTSGRAGEQFF | TGTGCCAGCAGTCCGACTAGCGGGAGGGCGGGTGAGCAGTTCTTC
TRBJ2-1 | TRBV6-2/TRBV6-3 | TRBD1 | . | CASSRDSGEQFF | TGTGCCAGCAGCCGGGACAGTGGTGAGCAGTTCTTC
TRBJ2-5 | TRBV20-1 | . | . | CSANSQETQYF | TGCAGTGCTAACAGCCAAGAGACCCAGTACTTC
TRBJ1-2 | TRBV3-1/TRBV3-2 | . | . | CASSQEARGRDGYTF | TGTGCCAGCAGCCAAGAAGCCCGAGGGAGGGATGGCTACACCTTC
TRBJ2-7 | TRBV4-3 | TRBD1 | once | CASSPRTGGYEQYF | TGCGCCAGCAGCCCAAGGACAGGGGGCTACGAGCAGTACTTC
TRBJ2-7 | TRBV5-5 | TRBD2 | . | CASSARLAGAYEQYF | TGTGCCAGCAGCGCCCGACTAGCGGGGGCCTACGAGCAGTACTTC
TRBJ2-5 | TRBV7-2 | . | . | CASSLEGGQETQYF | TGTGCCAGCAGCTTAGAAGGCGGACAAGAGACCCAGTACTTC
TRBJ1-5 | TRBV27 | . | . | CASSLSPAEPQHF | TGTGCCAGCAGTTTATCCCCGGCGGAGCCCCAGCATTTT
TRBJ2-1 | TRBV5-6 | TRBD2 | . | CASSPMGRAPGNEQFF | TGTGCCAGCAGCCCAATGGGGAGGGCCCCCGGGAATGAGCAGTTCTTC
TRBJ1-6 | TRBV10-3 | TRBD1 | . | CAISEASGGSSPLHF | TGTGCCATCAGTGAGGCTTCAGGGGGAAGCTCACCCCTCCACTTT
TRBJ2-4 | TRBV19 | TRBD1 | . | CASKTPRSQGEKNIQYF | TGTGCCAGCAAGACGCCCCGAAGCCAGGGGGAAAAAAACATTCAGTACTTC
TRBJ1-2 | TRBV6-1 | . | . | CASSESRGADYGYTF | TGTGCCAGCAGTGAGTCCAGGGGCGCTGACTATGGCTACACCTTC
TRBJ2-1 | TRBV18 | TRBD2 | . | CASSPPGRERPNEQFF | TGTGCCAGCTCACCACCGGGGAGGGAGAGACCCAATGAGCAGTTCTTC
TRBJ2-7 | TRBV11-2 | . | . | CASSLVSRDRTYEQYF | TGTGCCAGCAGCTTAGTGTCGCGGGACCGCACCTACGAGCAGTACTTC
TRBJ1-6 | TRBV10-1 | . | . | CASSGGRNSPLHF | TGCGCCAGCAGTGGGGGCAGGAATTCACCCCTCCACTTT
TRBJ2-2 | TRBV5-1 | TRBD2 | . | CASSLRREFGTGELFF | TGCGCCAGCAGCTTGAGGCGGGAGTTCGGGACCGGGGAGCTGTTTTTT
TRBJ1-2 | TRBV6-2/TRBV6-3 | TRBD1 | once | CASSYSTGESYTF | TGTGCCAGCAGTTACTCGACAGGGGAGAGCTACACCTTC